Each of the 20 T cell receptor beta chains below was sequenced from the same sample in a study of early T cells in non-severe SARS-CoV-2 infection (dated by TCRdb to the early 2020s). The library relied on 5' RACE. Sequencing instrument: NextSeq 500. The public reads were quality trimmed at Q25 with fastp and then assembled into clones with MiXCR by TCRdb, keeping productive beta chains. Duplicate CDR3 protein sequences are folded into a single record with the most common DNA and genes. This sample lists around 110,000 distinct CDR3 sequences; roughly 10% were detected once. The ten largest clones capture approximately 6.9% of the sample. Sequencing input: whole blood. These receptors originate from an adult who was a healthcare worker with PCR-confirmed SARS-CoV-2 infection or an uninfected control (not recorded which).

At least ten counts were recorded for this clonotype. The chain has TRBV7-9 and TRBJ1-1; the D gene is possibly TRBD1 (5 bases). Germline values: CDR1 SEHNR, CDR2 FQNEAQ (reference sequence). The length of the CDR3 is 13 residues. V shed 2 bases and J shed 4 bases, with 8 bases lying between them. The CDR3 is CASSLRDLTEAFF. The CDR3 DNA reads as TGTGCCAGCAGCTTAAGGGACCTCACTGAAGCTTTCTTT.

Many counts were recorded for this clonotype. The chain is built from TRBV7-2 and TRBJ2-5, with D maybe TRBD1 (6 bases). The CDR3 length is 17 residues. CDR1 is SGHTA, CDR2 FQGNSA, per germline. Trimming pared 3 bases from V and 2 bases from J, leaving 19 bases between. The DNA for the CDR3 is TGTGCCAGCAGCTTGGGGCCGGGCCGCAGGGGACAAGAGACCCAGTACTTC. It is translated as CASSLGPGRRGQETQYF.

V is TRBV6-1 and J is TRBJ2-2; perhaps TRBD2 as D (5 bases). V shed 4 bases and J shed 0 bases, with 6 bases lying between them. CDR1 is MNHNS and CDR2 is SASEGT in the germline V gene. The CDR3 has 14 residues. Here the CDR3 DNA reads TGTGCCAGCAGTGGGACTCCGAACACCGGGGAGCTGTTTTTT. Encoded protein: CASSGTPNTGELFF.

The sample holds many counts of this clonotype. The CDR3 here is CATSRDLTSGQYF. The CDR3 DNA reads TGTGCCACCAGCAGAGATCTGACAAGCGGGCAGTACTTC. The chain links TRBV15 to TRBJ2-7; a possible D gene is TRBD2 (5 bases). Looked up from germline, CDR1 is LNHNV and CDR2 is YYDKDF (reference sequence). The CDR3 spans 13 residues. Trimming removed 0 bases from V and 9 bases from J, with 12 bases in between.

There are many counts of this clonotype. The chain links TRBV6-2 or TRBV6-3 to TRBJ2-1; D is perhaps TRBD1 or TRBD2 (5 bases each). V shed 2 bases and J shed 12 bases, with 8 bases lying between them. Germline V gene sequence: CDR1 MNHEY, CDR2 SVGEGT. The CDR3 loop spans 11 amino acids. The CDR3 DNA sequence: TGTGCCAGCAGTTACGGGACCCTGCAGTTCTTC. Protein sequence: CASSYGTLQFF.

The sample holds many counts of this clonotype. The CDR3 is CASSPRDSSYEQYF. In DNA, the CDR3 is TGCGCCAGCAGCCCCCGGGACAGTTCCTACGAGCAGTACTTC. The V call is TRBV5-1, the J call TRBJ2-7; 7 bases align to TRBD1. The trim removed 4 bases at V and 1 base at J, leaving 5 bases unmatched. CDR3 length equals 14 residues. In germline, CDR1 is SGHRS, CDR2 YFSETQ.

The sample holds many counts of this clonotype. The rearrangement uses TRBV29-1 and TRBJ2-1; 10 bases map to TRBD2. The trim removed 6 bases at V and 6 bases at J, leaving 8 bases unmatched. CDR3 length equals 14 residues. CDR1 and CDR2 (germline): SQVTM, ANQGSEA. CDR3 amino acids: CSVRIAGGSNEQFF. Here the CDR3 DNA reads TGCAGCGTGAGGATAGCGGGGGGCAGCAATGAGCAGTTCTTC.

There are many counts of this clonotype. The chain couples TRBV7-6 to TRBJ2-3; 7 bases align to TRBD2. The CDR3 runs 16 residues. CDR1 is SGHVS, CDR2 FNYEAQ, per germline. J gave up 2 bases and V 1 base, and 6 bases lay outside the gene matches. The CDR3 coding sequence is TGTGCCAGCAGCTTAGGGGCTAGCGGCGTCACAGATACGCAGTATTTT. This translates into CASSLGASGVTDTQYF.

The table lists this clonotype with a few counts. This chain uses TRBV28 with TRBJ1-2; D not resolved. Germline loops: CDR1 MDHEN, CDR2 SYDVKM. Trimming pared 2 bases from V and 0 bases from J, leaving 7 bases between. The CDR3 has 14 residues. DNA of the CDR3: TGTGCCAGCAGTTTAATGGTTCCTAACTATGGCTACACCTTC. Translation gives CASSLMVPNYGYTF.

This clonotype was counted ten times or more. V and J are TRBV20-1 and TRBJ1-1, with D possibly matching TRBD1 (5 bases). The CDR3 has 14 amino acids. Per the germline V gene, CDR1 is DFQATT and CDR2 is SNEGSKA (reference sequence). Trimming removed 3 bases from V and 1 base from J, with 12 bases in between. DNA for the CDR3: TGCAGTGCTAGGGGGGGTACGGGGAACACTGAAGCTTTCTTT. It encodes CSARGGTGNTEAFF.

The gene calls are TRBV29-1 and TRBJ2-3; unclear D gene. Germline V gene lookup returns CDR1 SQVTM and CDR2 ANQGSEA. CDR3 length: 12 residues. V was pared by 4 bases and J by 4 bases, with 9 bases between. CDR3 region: CSVVPGPDTQYF. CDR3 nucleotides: TGCAGCGTTGTGCCTGGCCCAGATACGCAGTATTTT.

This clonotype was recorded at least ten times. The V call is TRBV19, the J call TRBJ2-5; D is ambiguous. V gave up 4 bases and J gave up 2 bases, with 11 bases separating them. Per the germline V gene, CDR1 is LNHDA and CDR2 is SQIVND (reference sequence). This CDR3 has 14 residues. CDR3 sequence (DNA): TGTGCCAGTAGTAATGGCGGCCTACAAGAGACCCAGTACTTC. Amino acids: CASSNGGLQETQYF.

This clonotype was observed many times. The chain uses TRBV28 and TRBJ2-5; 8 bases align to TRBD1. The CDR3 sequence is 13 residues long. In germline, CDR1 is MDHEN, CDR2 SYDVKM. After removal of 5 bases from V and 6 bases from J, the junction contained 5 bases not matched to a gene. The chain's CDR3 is CASSLQGEKTQYF. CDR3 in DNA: TGTGCCAGCAGTCTACAGGGGGAAAAGACCCAGTACTTC.

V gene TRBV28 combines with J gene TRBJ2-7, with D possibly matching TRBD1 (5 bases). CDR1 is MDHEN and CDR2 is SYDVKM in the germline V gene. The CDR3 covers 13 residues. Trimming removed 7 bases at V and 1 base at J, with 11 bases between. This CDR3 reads CASIGVQSYEQYF. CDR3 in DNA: TGTGCCAGCATAGGGGTACAATCCTACGAGCAGTACTTC.

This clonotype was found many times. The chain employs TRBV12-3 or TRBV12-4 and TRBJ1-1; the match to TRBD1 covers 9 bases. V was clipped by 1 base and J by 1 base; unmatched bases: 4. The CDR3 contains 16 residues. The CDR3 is CASSLEGTGPNTEAFF. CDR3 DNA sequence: TGTGCCAGCAGTTTAGAAGGGACAGGGCCGAACACTGAAGCTTTCTTT.

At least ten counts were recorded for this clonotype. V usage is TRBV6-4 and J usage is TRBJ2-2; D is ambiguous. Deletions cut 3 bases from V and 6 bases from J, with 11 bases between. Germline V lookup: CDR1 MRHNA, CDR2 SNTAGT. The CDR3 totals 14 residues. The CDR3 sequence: CASSDSPSAGELFF. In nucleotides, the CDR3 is TGTGCCAGCAGTGATTCCCCTAGTGCCGGGGAGCTGTTTTTT.

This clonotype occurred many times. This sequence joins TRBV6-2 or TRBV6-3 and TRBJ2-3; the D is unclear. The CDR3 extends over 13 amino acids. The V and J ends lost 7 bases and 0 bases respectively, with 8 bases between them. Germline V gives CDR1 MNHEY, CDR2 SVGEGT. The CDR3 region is CASKEGSTDTQYF. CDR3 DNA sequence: TGTGCCAGCAAAGAAGGGAGCACAGATACGCAGTATTTT.

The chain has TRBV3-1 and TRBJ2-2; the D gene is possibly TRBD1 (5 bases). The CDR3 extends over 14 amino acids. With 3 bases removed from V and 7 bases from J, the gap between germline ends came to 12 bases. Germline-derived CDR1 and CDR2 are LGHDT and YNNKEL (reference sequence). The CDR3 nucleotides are TGTGCCAGCAGCCAGCAGGGTGCCGGCGGGGAGCTGTTTTTT. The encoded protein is CASSQQGAGGELFF.

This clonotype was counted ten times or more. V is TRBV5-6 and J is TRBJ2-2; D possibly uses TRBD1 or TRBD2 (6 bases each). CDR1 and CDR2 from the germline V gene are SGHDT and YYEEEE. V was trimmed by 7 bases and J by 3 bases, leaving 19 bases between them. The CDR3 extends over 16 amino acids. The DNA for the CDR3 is TGTGCCAGCGGGGGGCGGAGCGGCGCATACACCGGGGAGCTGTTTTTT. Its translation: CASGGRSGAYTGELFF.

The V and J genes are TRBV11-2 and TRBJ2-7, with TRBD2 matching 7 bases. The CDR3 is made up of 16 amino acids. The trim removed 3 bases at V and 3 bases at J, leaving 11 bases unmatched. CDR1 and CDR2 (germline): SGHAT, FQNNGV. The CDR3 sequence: CASSFLRLARDYEQYF. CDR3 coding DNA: TGTGCCAGCAGCTTCCTACGACTAGCTAGGGACTACGAGCAGTACTTC.